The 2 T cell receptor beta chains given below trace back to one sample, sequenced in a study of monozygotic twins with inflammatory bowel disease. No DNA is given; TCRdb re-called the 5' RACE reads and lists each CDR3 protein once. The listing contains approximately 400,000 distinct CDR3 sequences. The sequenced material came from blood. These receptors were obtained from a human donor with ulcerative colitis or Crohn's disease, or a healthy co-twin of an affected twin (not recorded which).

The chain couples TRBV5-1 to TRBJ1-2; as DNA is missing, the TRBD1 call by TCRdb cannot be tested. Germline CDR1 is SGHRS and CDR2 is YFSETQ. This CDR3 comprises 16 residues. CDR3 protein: CASSLWGQEEAGGYTF.

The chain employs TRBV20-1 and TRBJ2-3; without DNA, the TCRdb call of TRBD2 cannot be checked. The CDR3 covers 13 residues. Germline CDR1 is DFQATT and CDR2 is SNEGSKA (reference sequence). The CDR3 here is CSAIGTLRDTQYF.